The T cell receptor (beta chain) described here comes from a study of blood T cell repertoires in COVID-19. Study-level information: Samples of COVID-19 (acute and convalescent) were obtained from the United States, Italy and Spain. Nucleic acid was either cDNA or gDNA, and it came from T cells, B-cell-depleted T cells, or PBMCs.

Per the original methods: Nucleated cell number was recorded as an estimate derived from reference gene primer amplification. This table comes from immunoSEQ multiplex PCR, and its TCRdb copy is limited to in-frame clones, with some not included. V and J calls and clone size are those listed in that table; D and trimming were worked out from the DNA. This table has roughly 310,000 clones, 88% appearing once. The CDR3 length is 15 residues. The V end was cut by 2 bases, the J end by 3 bases, with 11 bases between. The germline V gene has CDR1 MDHEN and CDR2 SYDVKM. The sample consisted of peripheral blood. The receptor comes from a woman aged 45 to 65 with active or convalescent COVID-19. This rearrangement joins TRBV28 to TRBJ1-5, with a possible D match to TRBD1 (6 bases). The CDR3 region is CASSLIRGSNQPQHF. The CDR3 DNA is TGTGCCAGCAGTTTAATCAGGGGTTCCAATCAGCCCCAGCATTTT.